The 22 T cell receptor beta chains reported below all come from one sample, sequenced in a study of T cell changes during pregnancy in multiple sclerosis. The table came from immunoSEQ multiplex PCR; TCRdb's copy has only in-frame clones and leaves some out. This table holds 57,000 or so clones, around 93% found once. The sequencing used peripheral blood, collected after pregnancy. Source of these receptors: a female donor in good health, enrolled as a control in a pregnancy study.

The chain recombines TRBV5-1 with TRBJ2-1; D might be TRBD2 (5 bases). V lost 5 bases, J lost 0 bases, and 12 bases lay in between. The CDR3 totals 15 residues. Germline V gene lookup returns CDR1 SGHRS and CDR2 YFSETQ. The CDR3 here is CASRGGLSSYNEQFF. In DNA form, the CDR3 reads TGCGCCAGCAGGGGCGGGCTTAGCTCCTACAATGAGCAGTTCTTC.

This chain links TRBV19 with TRBJ2-1; TRBD2 is a possible D gene (5 bases). Germline CDR1 reads LNHDA; CDR2 reads SQIVND (reference sequence). Trimming left V 3 bases short and J 8 bases short, with 14 bases between. The CDR3 has 14 residues. DNA for the CDR3: TGTGCCAGTAGTATGGGGTGGACTTGGTATGAGCAGTTCTTC. It codes for CASSMGWTWYEQFF.

V usage is TRBV19 and J usage is TRBJ1-5; a possible D gene is TRBD1 (5 bases). V dropped 3 bases and J dropped 0 bases, with 12 bases sitting between them. In germline, CDR1 is LNHDA, CDR2 SQIVND (reference sequence). CDR3 length: 16 residues. Here the CDR3 reads CASSIRQFYSNQPQHF. CDR3 sequence (DNA): TGTGCCAGTAGTATCCGACAGTTTTATAGCAATCAGCCCCAGCATTTT.

This clone was recorded a few times. The chain has TRBV7-2 and TRBJ2-7, with TRBD1 matching over 7 bases. The junction had 7 bases not matched to a gene; V was cut back by 4 bases and J by 4 bases. The germline V gene encodes CDR1 SGHTA and CDR2 FQGNSA. The CDR3 runs to 14 residues. The CDR3 is CASSSPGGSYEQYF. Here the CDR3 DNA reads TGTGCCAGCAGCTCCCCAGGGGGTTCGTACGAGCAGTACTTC.

The chain links TRBV15 to TRBJ2-1, with 9 nucleotides matching TRBD2. The V gene's germline CDR1 is LNHNV and CDR2 YYDKDF (reference sequence). The J segment lost 7 bases and the V segment lost 3 bases, leaving 10 bases of the junction unmatched. The length of the CDR3 is 16 residues. CDR3 DNA sequence: TGTGCCACCAGCAGTGATCGGGCGGGGGGGCCTAATGAGCAGTTCTTC. Protein sequence: CATSSDRAGGPNEQFF.

V and J are TRBV5-5 and TRBJ1-2; 7 bases line up with TRBD1. From germline, CDR1 is SGHKS and CDR2 YYEKEE (reference sequence). Unmatched junction bases numbered 18, after V lost 3 bases and J lost 4 bases. The CDR3 has 18 residues. The chain's CDR3 is CASSYPILTGRLGYGYTF. In DNA form, the CDR3 reads TGTGCCAGCAGCTACCCTATTTTGACAGGGCGGTTAGGCTATGGCTACACCTTC.

The chain combines TRBV10-3 with TRBJ1-1, with 8 bases aligning to TRBD1. The CDR3 is 14 residues long. The V gene end was trimmed by 9 bases and the J gene end by 3 bases; junction bases not matched to a gene: 9. Germline loops: CDR1 ENHRY, CDR2 SYGVKD. Here the CDR3 reads CAIRTGKRDTEAFF. The DNA for the CDR3 is TGTGCCATTCGGACAGGGAAGAGGGACACTGAAGCTTTCTTT.

This sequence joins TRBV5-6 and TRBJ1-2; D is possibly TRBD1 (5 bases). The CDR3 consists of 14 residues. V lost 6 bases to trimming and J lost 0 bases, with 12 bases between them. CDR1 and CDR2 (germline): SGHDT, YYEEEE. The CDR3 is CASKDTDANYGYTF. CDR3 coding DNA: TGTGCCAGCAAGGACACCGACGCTAACTATGGCTACACCTTC.

In its sample, this clone was seen once. The chain is built from TRBV4-2 and TRBJ2-2; D remains unclear. Trimming pared 0 bases from V and 3 bases from J, leaving 5 bases between. The CDR3 has 14 amino acids. CDR1 and CDR2 from the germline V gene are LGHNA and YNFKEQ. The CDR3 DNA follows: TGTGCCAGCAGCCAAGAGGAGTACACCGGGGAGCTGTTTTTT. Its protein is CASSQEEYTGELFF.

This chain uses TRBV7-2 with TRBJ1-3; 7 bases fit TRBD1. With 1 base clipped from V and 2 bases from J, the junction kept 5 bases outside the gene matches. This CDR3 has 16 amino acids. Germline CDR1 is SGHTA and CDR2 is FQGNSA. The CDR3 reads CASSLGDSRTGNTIYF. As DNA, the CDR3 is TGTGCCAGCAGCTTAGGGGACAGCAGAACTGGAAACACCATATATTTT.

The rearrangement joins TRBV7-9 to TRBJ2-5, with D uncertain. CDR1 and CDR2 (germline): SEHNR, FQNEAQ (reference sequence). With 0 bases removed from V and 4 bases from J, the gap between germline ends came to 3 bases. This CDR3 contains 12 residues. The CDR3 nucleotides are TGTGCCAGCAGCTTAGCCTCAGAGACCCAGTACTTC. Translating gives CASSLASETQYF.

The V and J genes are TRBV28 and TRBJ2-7, with 7 bases lining up with TRBD1. Looked up from germline, CDR1 is MDHEN and CDR2 is SYDVKM. Trimming removed 8 bases from V and 5 bases from J; junction bases left unmatched: 9. The CDR3 runs 13 residues. The CDR3 loop is CASLGQASHEQYF. In DNA, the CDR3 is TGTGCCAGCCTTGGACAGGCTTCCCACGAGCAGTACTTC.

A few counts support this clone. The chain uses TRBV7-3 and TRBJ1-5; 10 nucleotides match TRBD1. Losses at the gene ends were 1 base for V and 3 bases for J; bases not matched to a gene: 9. The germline gives CDR1 SGHTA, CDR2 FQGTGA. The CDR3 has 18 amino acids. The CDR3 DNA sequence: TGTGCCAGCAGCTTAATCCGGGGACAGGGGAGCGTCAATCAGCCCCAGCATTTT. It encodes CASSLIRGQGSVNQPQHF.

This clone was observed a handful of times. The CDR3 sequence: CAWSVSLSYGYTF. The CDR3 DNA reads TGTGCCTGGAGTGTCAGTCTTTCCTATGGCTACACCTTC. The genes are TRBV30 and TRBJ1-2; no definite D call. Per germline, CDR1 GTSNPN and CDR2 SVGIG (reference sequence). Trimming cost V 0 bases and J 4 bases, with 9 bases left between them. CDR3 length equals 13 residues.

The rearrangement links TRBV11-3 to TRBJ2-5; tentative D call: TRBD2 (6 bases). This CDR3 region has 16 residues. V lost 2 bases to trimming and J lost 2 bases, with 15 bases between them. CDR1 and CDR2 from the germline V gene are SGHNT and YENEEA. The CDR3 DNA is TGTGCCAGCAGCTTATTAATGCAGGGAGGACAAGAGACCCAGTACTTC. Its protein is CASSLLMQGGQETQYF.

The CDR3 DNA follows: TGTGCCAGCAGCAGTAGCGGGAGTAAGGAGTTCTTC. Amino acids: CASSSSGSKEFF. The gene calls are TRBV5-6 and TRBJ2-1; 9 positions agree with TRBD2. CDR1 is SGHDT and CDR2 is YYEEEE in the germline V gene. The CDR3 has 12 residues. V gave up 4 bases and J gave up 14 bases; unmatched junction bases: 7.

The chain has TRBV5-8 and TRBJ2-1, with 7 bases that match TRBD2. V trimming: 4 bases; J trimming: 4 bases; junction bases outside the gene matches: 11. Germline CDR1 SGHTS, CDR2 YDEGEE. The CDR3 covers 16 residues. The CDR3: CASSVRGGGLYNEQFF. The CDR3 bases are TGTGCCAGCAGCGTCCGCGGGGGAGGGCTGTACAATGAGCAGTTCTTC.

This clone showed up just once. The CDR3 reads CASSISDEQYF. The CDR3, as DNA: TGTGCCAGTAGTATCAGCGACGAGCAGTACTTC. The genes are TRBV19 and TRBJ2-7; D is unclear. Trimming cost V 3 bases and J 5 bases, with 5 bases left between them. There are 11 residues in the CDR3. The germline gives CDR1 LNHDA, CDR2 SQIVND (reference sequence).

This clone occurred a few times. The chain links TRBV29-1 to TRBJ1-3; no definite D call. Germline CDR1 reads SQVTM; CDR2 reads ANQGSEA. This CDR3 has 12 residues. The V end lost 7 bases, the J end lost 2 bases, and 9 bases lay between the germline ends. The CDR3 bases are TGCAGCGGCCTCACGGCTGGAAACACCATATATTTT. It encodes CSGLTAGNTIYF.

The V and J genes are TRBV4-3 and TRBJ2-1, with 15 positions matching TRBD2. This CDR3 region has 16 residues. Germline assignment: CDR1 LGHNA and CDR2 YSLEER. The V segment lost 4 bases and the J segment 12 bases; nucleotides outside the gene matches: 10. CDR3: CASSPGLAGGPRVQFF. In DNA, the CDR3 is TGCGCCAGCAGCCCGGGACTAGCGGGAGGCCCCCGAGTGCAGTTCTTC.

This clone was seen just once. The genes are TRBV7-9 and TRBJ2-7; 11 bases line up with TRBD2. Germline CDR1 and CDR2: SEHNR and FQNEAQ (reference sequence). The V gene end was trimmed by 1 base and the J gene end by 2 bases; junction bases not matched to a gene: 10. The CDR3 contains 18 residues. CDR3 protein: CASSLDPISGRATYEQYF. Here the CDR3 DNA reads TGTGCCAGCAGCTTAGACCCGATTAGCGGGAGGGCCACCTACGAGCAGTACTTC.

The chain employs TRBV28 and TRBJ1-1; a weak D match, TRBD1 (6 bases). Trimming removed 10 bases at V and 1 base at J, with 13 bases between. The CDR3 runs 13 residues. Germline values: CDR1 MDHEN, CDR2 SYDVKM. The CDR3 region has the DNA TGTGCCATCCGGGGACACCCGAACACTGAAGCTTTCTTT. It codes for CAIRGHPNTEAFF.